Listed below are T cell receptor beta chains from one sample, sequenced in a study of shared clonotypes between healthy human individuals. Profiling relied on immunoSEQ multiplex PCR, and the TCRdb table lists in-frame clones only, not all of them. The table records over a million clones, 70% to 80% of them present only once. The sequenced material came from memory CD4+ T cells from PBMCs. All receptors derive from a man between 18 and 29 years old in good health. Some clones in this sample may be carry-over from other donors' samples. CDR3s include the opening cysteine and the closing phenylalanine or tryptophan. Each record gives: J gene, V gene, D gene, CDR3 protein, CDR3 DNA. The D gene is left open where the match is weak.

J: TRBJ1-1; V: TRBV28; D: -; CDR3: CASSLSVSEAFF; DNA: TGTGCCAGCAGTTTGTCTGTTAGTGAAGCTTTCTTT
J: TRBJ1-2; V: TRBV30; D: TRBD1; CDR3: CAWSVLEGAGYTF; DNA: TGTGCCTGGAGTGTACTCGAGGGGGCGGGCTACACCTTC
J: TRBJ2-7; V: TRBV28; D: -; CDR3: CASSLLKGRGSYEQYF; DNA: TGTGCCAGCAGTTTACTCAAAGGACGTGGCTCCTACGAGCAGTACTTC
J: TRBJ2-3; V: TRBV28; D: -; CDR3: CASSRLEDTQYF; DNA: TGTGCCAGCAGTAGGTTAGAGGATACGCAGTATTTT
J: TRBJ2-1; V: TRBV28; D: -; CDR3: CASSLAVGEQFF; DNA: TGTGCCAGCAGTTTAGCTGTGGGTGAGCAGTTCTTC
J: TRBJ2-2; V: TRBV30; D: -; CDR3: CAWRDYNTGELFF; DNA: TGTGCCTGGAGGGACTACAACACCGGGGAGCTGTTTTTT
J: TRBJ1-4; V: TRBV5-6; D: -; CDR3: CASSQRGASNEKLFF; DNA: TGTGCCAGCAGCCAACGTGGGGCGTCTAATGAAAAACTGTTTTTT
J: TRBJ2-1; V: TRBV5-1; D: -; CDR3: CASSWGVAAPAHNEQFF; DNA: TGCGCCAGCAGCTGGGGGGTAGCGGCGCCTGCCCACAATGAGCAGTTCTTC
J: TRBJ2-4; V: TRBV6-1; D: TRBD2; CDR3: CASSGPVGGAKNIQYF; DNA: TGTGCCAGCAGTGGCCCTGTGGGAGGGGCCAAAAACATTCAGTACTTC
J: TRBJ2-1; V: TRBV20-1; D: -; CDR3: CSARAAASQFF; DNA: TGCAGTGCTAGGGCAGCAGCGTCGCAGTTCTTC
J: TRBJ2-2; V: TRBV29-1; D: -; CDR3: CSVDRANTGELFF; DNA: TGCAGCGTTGATCGGGCGAACACCGGGGAGCTGTTTTTT
J: TRBJ2-1; V: TRBV19; D: TRBD2; CDR3: CASKSGDAGGREQFF; DNA: TGTGCCAGTAAGAGTGGAGACGCGGGAGGCCGAGAGCAGTTCTTC
J: TRBJ2-3; V: TRBV7-2; D: TRBD1; CDR3: CASSPDRVGDTQYF; DNA: TGTGCCAGCAGCCCGGACAGGGTGGGGGATACGCAGTATTTT
J: TRBJ2-2; V: TRBV27; D: -; CDR3: CASGRTPGLAGELFF; DNA: TGTGCCAGCGGCAGAACTCCAGGGTTGGCCGGGGAGCTGTTTTTT